These T cell receptor beta chains were read from a single sample in a study of regulatory T cells in long-lasting Graves disease. Each CDR3 protein is one row after TCRdb ran MiXCR on the multiplex PCR reads. The sample includes under 800,000 distinct CDR3 sequences, about 16% of them seen just once. This sample also belongs to another study, concerning T cells in Graves' hyperthyroidism and ophthalmopathy.

The input for sequencing was peripheral blood mononuclear cells (PBMCs), taken at new diagnosis, from a patient treated with antithyroid drugs. Every receptor here comes from a woman aged 30 to 39 with Graves disease. Each CDR3 is given with its conserved first and last residue. D genes are given only for firm matches. Size values are once, few and many counts, or a class for expanded clones, and some rows have none.

J,D,size,V,DNA,CDR3
TRBJ1-3,-,many,TRBV27,TGTGCCAGCAGTCCCCGGTTTGGAACCTCTGGAAACACCATATATTTT,CASSPRFGTSGNTIYF
TRBJ2-5,TRBD2,many,TRBV7-2,TGTGCCAGCAGCTTCAGGTCGTTGCGGGAGGTTCAAGAGACCCAGTACTTC,CASSFRSLREVQETQYF
TRBJ1-2,-,many,TRBV7-2,TGTGCCAGCAGCCCAAGGACGCCGGACGGCTATGGCTACACCTTC,CASSPRTPDGYGYTF
TRBJ2-3,TRBD1,few,TRBV4-1,TGCGCCAGCAGCCAGTATTTTCGGACAGGGACTAGCACAGATACGCAGTATTTT,CASSQYFRTGTSTDTQYF
TRBJ1-1,-,many,TRBV20-1,TGCAGCGCCCCACGAATCCGGAGAGGGATGAACACTGAAGCTTTCTTT,CSAPRIRRGMNTEAFF
TRBJ1-2,TRBD1,many,TRBV28,TGTGCCAGCAGTTTACTGCAGGGGGCGGACGGCTACACCTTC,CASSLLQGADGYTF
TRBJ1-1,-,many,TRBV28,TGTGCCAGCACAAGGTCATACACTGAAGCTTTCTTT,CASTRSYTEAFF
TRBJ2-7,TRBD1,few,TRBV6-2/TRBV6-3,TGTGCCAGCAGTTACCCGACAGGGGGATCCTACGAGCAGTACTTC,CASSYPTGGSYEQYF
TRBJ1-2,TRBD1,-,TRBV12-3/TRBV12-4,TGTGCCAGCAGTTTTAGCCGACAGGGGACGGGCGGCTACACCTTC,CASSFSRQGTGGYTF
TRBJ2-5,-,many,TRBV7-9,TGTGCCAGCACCTCCCGGACAGCGAAAGAGACCCAGTACTTC,CASTSRTAKETQYF
TRBJ2-5,-,many,TRBV5-1,TGCGCCAGCAGCGCGGGGTCGTTTACCCAAGAGACCCAGTACTTC,CASSAGSFTQETQYF
TRBJ2-7,TRBD1,few,TRBV9,TGTGCCAGCAGCGGAGAGGACAGGTACGAGCAGTACTTC,CASSGEDRYEQYF
TRBJ2-1,-,few,TRBV20-1,TGCAGTGCCAGGGATAGCGGAAGCTCCTACAATGAGCAGTTCTTC,CSARDSGSSYNEQFF
TRBJ2-5,-,-,TRBV3-1,TGTGCCAGCAGCCAAGATCGCGGCAGGGCGGAGACCCAGTACTTC,CASSQDRGRAETQYF
TRBJ2-7,TRBD1,many,TRBV24-1,TGTGCCACCAGTGACACCGGGACAGGTAGTTACGAGCAGTACTTC,CATSDTGTGSYEQYF
TRBJ2-7,-,few,TRBV6-2/TRBV6-3,-,CASSRAGRSSYEQYF
TRBJ2-7,TRBD2,many,TRBV27,TGTGCCAGCAGTTTGAATTCGGGAGGGCCCCACGAGCAGTACTTC,CASSLNSGGPHEQYF
TRBJ2-3,-,few,TRBV18,TGTGCCAGCTCACCACCTTGGTCCACAGATACGCAGTATTTT,CASSPPWSTDTQYF
TRBJ2-7,-,many,TRBV6-5,TGTGCCAGCAGTTACCTGGCAGGGGGGAACGAGCAGTACTTC,CASSYLAGGNEQYF
TRBJ1-6,-,-,TRBV5-1,TGCGCCAGCAGCTTTGAAGGGGCGAAGGGTTCACCCCTCCACTTT,CASSFEGAKGSPLHF
TRBJ2-3,TRBD2,many,TRBV20-1,TGCAGTGCTAGAGACCGGACTAGCGGGATTGGCACAGATACGCAGTATTTT,CSARDRTSGIGTDTQYF
TRBJ2-3,-,-,TRBV25-1,TGTGCCAGCAATGAGGGTGCGAGGTTGACGCAGTATTTT,CASNEGARLTQYF
TRBJ2-4,-,many,TRBV12-3/TRBV12-4,TGTGCCAGCAGTTTAGTTGGGGGCGTTCAGTACTTC,CASSLVGGVQYF
TRBJ1-2,-,few,TRBV25-1,TGTGCCAGCAGTGAATCTGAGTACGGCTACACCTTC,CASSESEYGYTF
TRBJ2-2,TRBD2,many,TRBV28,TGTGCCAGCAGTCCGAGCGGGAGTTCATACGGGGAGCTGTTTTTT,CASSPSGSSYGELFF
TRBJ2-1,-,-,TRBV6-1,TGTGCCAGCAATCCAGGAGGGAATGAGCAGTTCTTC,CASNPGGNEQFF
TRBJ2-7,TRBD2,many,TRBV27,TGTGCCAGCAGGGCGGGACTAGCGGGAGCCTACGAGCAGTACTTC,CASRAGLAGAYEQYF
TRBJ1-6,TRBD1,few,TRBV28,TGTGCCAGCAGTTTAGCGGGACAGGGGTATAATTCACCCCTCCACTTT,CASSLAGQGYNSPLHF
TRBJ1-1,TRBD1,-,TRBV5-1,TGCGCCAGCAGATATACTATACAGGGGTACACTGAAGCTTTCTTT,CASRYTIQGYTEAFF
TRBJ1-1,-,many,TRBV7-3,TGTGCCAGCAGCTTAAATCCCCAGAACACTGAAGCTTTCTTT,CASSLNPQNTEAFF
TRBJ2-5,TRBD1,-,TRBV20-1,TGCAGTGCGGAGGACAGGCAAGAGACCCAGTACTTC,CSAEDRQETQYF
TRBJ2-5,TRBD1,few,TRBV7-9,TGTGCCAGCAGCGCCGGGACAGGGATTAACCAAGAGACCCAGTACTTC,CASSAGTGINQETQYF
TRBJ2-7,TRBD1,-,TRBV13,TGTGCCAGCAGTGGCCGGGACAGGGCGGACTACGAGCAGTACTTC,CASSGRDRADYEQYF
TRBJ1-5,-,-,TRBV7-2,TGTGCCAGCAGCCCAAGCCGGGTTCATAGCAATCAGCCCCAGCATTTT,CASSPSRVHSNQPQHF
TRBJ2-2,-,few,TRBV12-5,TGTGCTAGTGGTTTGGACCAAGGTGGGGGCAGGGGGTTTCGGCGGGAGTTGGGCACCGGGGAGCTGTTTTTT,CASGLDQGGGRGFRRELGTGELFF
TRBJ2-2,TRBD1,few,TRBV7-9,TGTGCCAGCAGCTCCCCATACGGGACAGGGAACACCGGGGAGCTGTTTTTT,CASSSPYGTGNTGELFF
TRBJ2-5,-,-,TRBV7-9,TGTGCCAGCAGCTTAGAGCCAGTCCAAGAGACCCAGTACTTC,CASSLEPVQETQYF
TRBJ1-1,-,few,TRBV14,TGTGCCAGCAGCCAAGACTACCACATTCAAGCTTTCTTT,CASSQDYHIQAFF
TRBJ2-3,-,-,TRBV11-3,TGTGCCAGCAGCTTAGACCTCAACGCTAATACGCAGTATTTT,CASSLDLNANTQYF
TRBJ1-2,-,many,TRBV20-1,TGCAGTGCTAGAGATCAGGGCGCCTGGAACTATGGCTACACCTTC,CSARDQGAWNYGYTF
TRBJ1-2,TRBD1,-,TRBV28,TGTGCCAGCAGTTTAGGGACAGGGGTTCGTGGCTACACCTTC,CASSLGTGVRGYTF
TRBJ2-3,TRBD2,-,TRBV9,TGTGCCAGCAGCGTAGATCCCCTACTAGCGGGAGAAGCAGATACGCAGTATTTT,CASSVDPLLAGEADTQYF